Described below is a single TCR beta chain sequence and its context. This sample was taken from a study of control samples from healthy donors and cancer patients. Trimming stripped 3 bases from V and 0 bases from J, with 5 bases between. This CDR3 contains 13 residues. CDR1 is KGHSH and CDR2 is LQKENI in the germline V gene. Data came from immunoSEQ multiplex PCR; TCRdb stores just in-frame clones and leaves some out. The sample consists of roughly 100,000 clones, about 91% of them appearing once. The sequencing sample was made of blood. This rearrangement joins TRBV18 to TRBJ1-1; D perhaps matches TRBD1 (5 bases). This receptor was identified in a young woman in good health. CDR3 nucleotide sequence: TGTGCCAGCTCACCGGGGGTGAACACTGAAGCTTTCTTT. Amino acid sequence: CASSPGVNTEAFF.